The T cell receptor (beta chain) under discussion was sequenced for a study of T cells expressing NK-cell markers. As for the study in general: Repertoires of TCR beta were obtained from T cells sorted as CD3+CD56+NKG2C+, CD3+CD56+NKG2C- and CD3+CD56-NKG2C+. Overall study results and limits: The share of CD8+ T cells held by dominant NKG2C+ clonotypes was about 1.0-8% in roughly 6 donors.

For this clonotype: Its antigen is undetermined.

CDR3 length: 16 amino acids. Germline lookup yields CDR1 MDHEN and CDR2 SYDVKM. From its re-call of the 5' RACE reads, TCRdb lists each CDR3 protein once, without DNA. This sample contains about 380,000 distinct CDR3 sequences. The V call is TRBV28, the J call TRBJ1-1; TCRdb's D call of TRBD1 is untestable without DNA. This receptor was obtained from a man aged 18-75 years in good health. Sequenced material: blood T cells: a sorted CD56 or NKG2C T cell subset, CD4+ or CD8+ T cells, or bulk PBMC T cells (not recorded which). The CDR3 region is CASSSQGANPNTEAFF.